Described below is a single T cell receptor beta chain sequence and its context. These data come from a study of brain T cells in children with intractable seizures. The V gene's germline CDR1 is SGHAT and CDR2 FQNNGV. The germline V and J ends were trimmed by 1 base and 5 bases, with 14 bases remaining between them. This CDR3 contains 15 residues. The assay was immunoSEQ multiplex PCR, and TCRdb's table has in-frame clones only and misses some. The data contain hundreds of thousands of clones, 93% of them singletons. As for time point: blood from clinic visit 5 months post-surgery; TSC patient then seizure free. The sequenced cases were selected for having the highest brain T cell transcript signatures. Patients received at least one anti-epileptic drug before surgery.

This clonotype was sampled from a boy under two years old with tuberous sclerosis and intractable seizures. V is TRBV11-2 and J is TRBJ1-2, with a tentative D call TRBD1 (6 bases). The sequencing here drew on peripheral blood, taken roughly 5 months after surgery. The CDR3 DNA reads TGTGCCAGCAGCTTAGGGGGGGCAGGGCAATATGGCTACACCTTC. Its protein is CASSLGGAGQYGYTF.